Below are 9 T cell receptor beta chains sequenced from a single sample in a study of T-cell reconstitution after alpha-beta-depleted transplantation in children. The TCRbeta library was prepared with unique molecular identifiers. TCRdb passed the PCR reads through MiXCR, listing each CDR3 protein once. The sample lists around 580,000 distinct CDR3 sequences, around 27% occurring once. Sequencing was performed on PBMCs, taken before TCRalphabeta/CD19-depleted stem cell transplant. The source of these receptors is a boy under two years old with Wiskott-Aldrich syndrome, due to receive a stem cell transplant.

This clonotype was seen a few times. CDR3 coding DNA: TGTGCCAGCAGTGAGTTACAGGGTGGAGAGACCCAGTACTTC. Protein sequence: CASSELQGGETQYF. V usage is TRBV2 and J usage is TRBJ2-5; maybe TRBD1 (6 bases). V was clipped by 3 bases and J by 4 bases, with 12 bases between them. Germline CDR1 reads SNHLY; CDR2 reads FYNNEI. The CDR3 spans 14 residues.

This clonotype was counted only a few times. This chain's CDR3 is CASSFTGDTEAFF. The CDR3 coding sequence is TGCGCCAGCAGCTTCACAGGGGACACTGAAGCTTTCTTT. The chain employs TRBV5-1 and TRBJ1-1; 7 positions match TRBD1. Germline loops: CDR1 SGHRS, CDR2 YFSETQ. This CDR3 comprises 13 residues. J gave up 3 bases and V 2 bases, and 1 base lay outside the gene matches.

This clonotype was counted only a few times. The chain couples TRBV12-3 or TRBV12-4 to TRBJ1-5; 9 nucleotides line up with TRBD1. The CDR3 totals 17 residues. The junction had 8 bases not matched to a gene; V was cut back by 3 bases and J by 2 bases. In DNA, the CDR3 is TGTGCCAGCAGTTTCGGGACAGGGCGATTGGGCAATCAGCCCCAGCATTTT. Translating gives CASSFGTGRLGNQPQHF.

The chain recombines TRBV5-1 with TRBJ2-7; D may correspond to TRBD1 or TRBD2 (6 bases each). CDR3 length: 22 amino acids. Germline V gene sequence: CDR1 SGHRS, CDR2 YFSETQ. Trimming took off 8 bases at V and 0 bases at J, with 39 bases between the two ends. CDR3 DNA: TGCGCCAGTAACAAGGGGGGAATTTCGTCGGCTTCTCGCGGGATCAGCTCCTACGAGCAGTACTTC. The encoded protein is CASNKGGISSASRGISSYEQYF.

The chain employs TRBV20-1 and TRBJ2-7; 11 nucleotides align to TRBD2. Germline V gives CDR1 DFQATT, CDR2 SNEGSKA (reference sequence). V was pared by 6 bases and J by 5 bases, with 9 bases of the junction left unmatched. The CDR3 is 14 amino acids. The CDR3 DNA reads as TGCAGTGCGGATACTAGCGGGAGTTTGAACGAGCAGTACTTC. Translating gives CSADTSGSLNEQYF.

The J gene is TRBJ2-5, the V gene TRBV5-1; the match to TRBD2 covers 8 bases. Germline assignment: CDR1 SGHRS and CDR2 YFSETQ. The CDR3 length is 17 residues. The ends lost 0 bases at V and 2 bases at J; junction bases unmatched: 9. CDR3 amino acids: CASSLAVIAGNQETQYF. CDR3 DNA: TGCGCCAGCAGCTTGGCCGTGATAGCGGGGAATCAAGAGACCCAGTACTTC.

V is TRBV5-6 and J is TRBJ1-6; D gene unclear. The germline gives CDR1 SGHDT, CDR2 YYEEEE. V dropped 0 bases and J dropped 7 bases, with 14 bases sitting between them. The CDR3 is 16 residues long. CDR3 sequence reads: CASSLGSAGRNSPLHF. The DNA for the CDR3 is TGTGCCAGCAGCTTGGGGTCCGCGGGGAGAAATTCACCCCTCCACTTT.

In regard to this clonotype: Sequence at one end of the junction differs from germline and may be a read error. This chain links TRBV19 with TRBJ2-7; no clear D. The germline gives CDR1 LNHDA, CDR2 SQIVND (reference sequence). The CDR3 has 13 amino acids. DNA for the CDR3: TGTGCCAGTAGTGTAGAATTATTCTACGAGCAGTACTTC. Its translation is CASSVELFYEQYF.

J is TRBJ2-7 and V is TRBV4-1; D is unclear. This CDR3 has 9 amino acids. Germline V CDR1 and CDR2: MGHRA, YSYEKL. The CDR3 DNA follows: TGCGCCAGCAGCCAGCCCCGGGCGGTC. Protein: CASSQPRAV.